The source of this T cell receptor beta chain is a study of T-cell reconstitution after alpha-beta-depleted transplantation in children. Study results and caveats: A year post-transplant, T-cell counts and diversity derived mostly from newly produced T cells.

CDR1 is SGHRS and CDR2 is YFSETQ in the germline V gene. After removal of 1 base from V and 12 bases from J, the junction contained 11 bases not matched to a gene. This CDR3 is built from 14 residues. With regard to this clonotype: The antigen is not known.

Library preparation (for TCRbeta) was performed with unique molecular identifiers. TCRdb recomputed calls from the PCR reads with MiXCR, one row per CDR3 protein. The sample yields 450,000 to 550,000 distinct CDR3 sequences, roughly 11% seen once. The chain employs TRBV5-1 and TRBJ2-3, with 7 bases matching TRBD2. Sequenced here: PBMCs, mostly from graft donor cells, sampled 180 days after TCRalphabeta/CD19-depleted stem cell transplant. This TCR derives from a female patient aged 2 to 10 who had a stem cell transplant for aplastic anemia, so the T cells may come from the graft donor. The CDR3 bases are TGCGCCAGCAGCTTGAACCTTAGCGGGCGGAACCAGTATTTT. Its translation is CASSLNLSGRNQYF. The complete variable domain, with remaining parts taken from reference TRBV5-1 and TRBJ2-3, reads KAGVTQTPRYLIKTRGQQVTLSCSPISGHRSVSWYQQTPGQGLQFLFEYFSETQRNKGNFPGRFSGRQFSNSRSEMNVSTLELGDSALYLCASSLNLSGRNQYFGPGTRLTVL.